A single sample is the source of the 26 T cell receptor beta chains below, sequenced in a study of cytomegalovirus exposure and HLA in healthy donors. PCR was performed using 60 Vbeta and 13 Jbeta primers. Sequenced by immunoSEQ multiplex PCR; TCRdb stores in-frame clones only, minus some. The sample holds some 200,000 clones, over 65% seen once. The sequenced sample was PBMCs. The receptor set was obtained from a woman aged 45-65 years in good health and CMV-seropositive.

This clone was picked up one time. J is TRBJ1-6 and V is TRBV2; D gene uncertain. Deletions cut 3 bases from V and 7 bases from J, with 7 bases between. The CDR3 spans 13 residues. Germline loops: CDR1 SNHLY, CDR2 FYNNEI. DNA of the CDR3: TGTGCCAGCAGTGAGGAGATGAATTCACCCCTCCACTTT. Residues: CASSEEMNSPLHF. Variable domain in full (rest from reference TRBV2 and TRBJ1-6): EPEVTQTPSHQVTQMGQEVILRCVPISNHLYFYWYRQILGQKVEFLVSFYNNEISEKSEIFDDQFSVERPDGSNFTLKIRSTKLEDSAMYFCASSEEMNSPLHFGNGTRLTVT.

The CDR3 DNA reads as TGTGCCACCAGCAGAGATTCGGTCTCTGGCTACACCTTC. Translated: CATSRDSVSGYTF. The chain carries TRBV15 and TRBJ1-2; D gene uncertain. V lost 0 bases to trimming and J lost 7 bases, with 9 bases between them. The CDR3 length is 13 residues. Per germline, CDR1 LNHNV and CDR2 YYDKDF (reference sequence).

CDR3 bases: TGTGCCAGCAGCTACGGGGGTCCAACTTCCTACGAGCAGTACTTC. This sequence encodes CASSYGGPTSYEQYF. V is TRBV7-2 and J is TRBJ2-7, with D perhaps matching TRBD2 (6 bases). Trimming left V 4 bases short and J 1 base short, with 14 bases between. The CDR3 extends over 15 amino acids. CDR1 is SGHTA and CDR2 is FQGNSA in the germline V gene.

J is TRBJ2-3 and V is TRBV2; 11 bases match TRBD2. The germline V gene has CDR1 SNHLY and CDR2 FYNNEI. The CDR3 totals 15 residues. V lost 7 bases and J lost 5; bases outside the gene matches: 8. CDR3 sequence: CASTQLAGVGDTQYF. The CDR3 bases are TGTGCCAGCACACAACTAGCGGGGGTAGGAGATACGCAGTATTTT.

This chain connects TRBV5-1 to TRBJ2-5; D uncertain. This CDR3 spans 13 amino acids. The germline V gene has CDR1 SGHRS and CDR2 YFSETQ. V lost 4 bases, J lost 1 base, and 8 bases lay in between. For the CDR3, the DNA is TGCGCCAGCAGCCTTGAAGCCCAAGAGACCCAGTACTTC. It specifies CASSLEAQETQYF.

The J gene is TRBJ2-7, the V gene TRBV4-3; TRBD1 matches 8 bases. Germline loops: CDR1 LGHNA, CDR2 YSLEER. The V segment lost 0 bases and the J segment 3 bases; nucleotides outside the gene matches: 4. The length of the CDR3 is 15 residues. CDR3 sequence: CASSQEQDRVYEQYF. CDR3 in DNA: TGCGCCAGCAGCCAAGAGCAGGACAGGGTCTACGAGCAGTACTTC.

The chain uses TRBV5-6 and TRBJ1-2; the match to TRBD1 covers 7 bases. The germline gives CDR1 SGHDT, CDR2 YYEEEE. This CDR3 has 14 amino acids. J was trimmed by 2 bases and V by 5 bases; bases with no gene match: 6. The CDR3 nucleotides are TGTGCCAGCAGACTGACAGGGCCCAACTATGGCTACACCTTC. Translated, it gives CASRLTGPNYGYTF.

The gene calls are TRBV11-2 and TRBJ2-5; D call uncertain. Looked up from germline, CDR1 is SGHAT and CDR2 is FQNNGV. Trimming took 4 bases from V and 8 from J, leaving 5 bases between them. This CDR3 has 10 amino acids. CDR3 sequence (DNA): TGTGCCAGCAGCTCAGTAACCCAGTACTTC. The encoded protein is CASSSVTQYF.

The DNA of the CDR3 is TGTGCCAGCACCAAGACAGGGGTCTATGAAAAACTGTTTTTT. Residues: CASTKTGVYEKLFF. This chain connects TRBV11-1 to TRBJ1-4, with 8 bases lining up with TRBD1. The trim removed 7 bases at V and 6 bases at J, leaving 7 bases unmatched. Germline CDR1 SGHAT, CDR2 FQDESV (reference sequence). The CDR3 spans 14 residues.

The chain links TRBV21-1 to TRBJ2-1; the listed D gene, TRBD1, was not tested against the DNA. TRBV21-1 constitutes a pseudogene. The CDR3 spans 15 residues. The CDR3 nucleotides read TGTGCCAGCAGCACGGGGGACAGGACTAATAATGAGCAGTTCTTC. Protein sequence: CASSTGDRTNNEQFF.

Written as DNA, the CDR3 is TGCGCCAGCAGCCAAGTCCCCCAGGGGGTGGATACGCAGTATTTT. Translation: CASSQVPQGVDTQYF. J is TRBJ2-3 and V is TRBV4-1, with 7 bases lining up with TRBD1. The CDR3 covers 15 residues. The germline V gene has CDR1 MGHRA and CDR2 YSYEKL. The V segment lost 1 base and the J segment 6 bases; nucleotides outside the gene matches: 7.

The CDR3 spells CASSPLAGGFYEQYF. The CDR3 nucleotides read TGTGCCAGCAGCCCCTTAGCGGGGGGGTTCTACGAGCAGTACTTC. This chain joins TRBV7-2 and TRBJ2-7; 11 bases align to TRBD2. Per the germline V gene, CDR1 is SGHTA and CDR2 is FQGNSA. The V segment lost 5 bases and the J segment 3 bases; nucleotides outside the gene matches: 6. The CDR3 has 15 residues.

This clone appeared once. The chain employs TRBV5-1 and TRBJ2-5; D is possibly TRBD1 (5 bases). V lost 4 bases and J lost 2, with 12 bases in between. This CDR3 contains 14 residues. Germline loops: CDR1 SGHRS, CDR2 YFSETQ. CDR3 sequence: CASSLLDIQETQYF. In DNA form, the CDR3 reads TGCGCCAGCAGCCTACTGGACATTCAAGAGACCCAGTACTTC.

V is TRBV18 and J is TRBJ2-7, with 8 bases aligning to TRBD1. CDR3 length: 14 residues. Losses at the gene ends were 6 bases for V and 6 bases for J; bases not matched to a gene: 10. Germline V gene lookup returns CDR1 KGHSH and CDR2 LQKENI. The CDR3 sequence: CASSQATGVGEQYF. The CDR3 DNA sequence: TGTGCCAGCTCCCAGGCGACAGGGGTAGGCGAGCAGTACTTC.

The chain has TRBV18 and TRBJ2-3; 7 nucleotides align to TRBD1. The CDR3 spans 15 residues. The V gene end was trimmed by 4 bases and the J gene end by 7 bases; junction bases not matched to a gene: 11. Germline CDR1 and CDR2: KGHSH and LQKENI. The CDR3 DNA reads TGTGCCAGCTCACTCGACAGGGCCCTTTCTAATACGCAGTATTTT. It encodes CASSLDRALSNTQYF. Full variable domain (outside the CDR3, taken from reference TRBV18 and TRBJ2-3): NAGVMQNPRHLVRRRGQEARLRCSPMKGHSHVYWYRQLPEEGLKFMVYLQKENIIDESGMPKERFSAEFPKEGPSILRIQQVVRGDSAAYFCASSLDRALSNTQYFGPGTRLTVL.

The rearrangement uses TRBV14 and TRBJ2-3; no clear D gene. The germline gives CDR1 SGHDN, CDR2 FVKESK. Trimming took off 1 base at V and 2 bases at J, with 7 bases between the two ends. CDR3 length equals 14 residues. CDR3 sequence (DNA): TGTGCCAGCAGCCAAGGGCAGTACACAGATACGCAGTATTTT. It is translated as CASSQGQYTDTQYF.

This clone was seen only once. V gene TRBV5-4 combines with J gene TRBJ2-3; D gene unclear. This CDR3 contains 13 residues. Between the trimmed V and J ends, which lost 0 bases and 4 bases, there was a span of 6 bases. The germline V gene encodes CDR1 SGHNT and CDR2 YYREEE (reference sequence). Here the CDR3 reads CASSLDVSDTQYF. The DNA of the CDR3 is TGTGCCAGCAGCTTGGATGTCTCAGATACGCAGTATTTT.

A single count supports this clone. The chain recombines TRBV7-2 with TRBJ1-2; 9 bases are a match to TRBD1. The CDR3 sequence is 14 residues long. The germline CDR1 and CDR2 sequences are SGHTA and FQGNSA. The V gene end was trimmed by 5 bases and the J gene end by 7 bases; junction bases not matched to a gene: 8. The CDR3: CASSPRTGEVGYTF. The DNA for the CDR3 is TGTGCCAGCAGCCCCCGGACAGGGGAGGTTGGCTACACCTTC. Full variable domain (remainder filled in from reference TRBV7-2 and TRBJ1-2): GAGVSQSPSNKVTEKGKDVELRCDPISGHTALYWYRQSLGQGLEFLIYFQGNSAPDKSGLPSDRFSAERTGGSVSTLTIQRTQQEDSAVYLCASSPRTGEVGYTFGSGTRLTVV.

The CDR3 loop reads CASSLDYEFGGSNQPQHF. The CDR3 DNA reads TGTGCCAGCAGCTTAGATTACGAATTTGGGGGCAGCAATCAGCCCCAGCATTTT. V gene TRBV7-9 combines with J gene TRBJ1-5, with a possible D match to TRBD1 (6 bases). CDR3 length equals 18 residues. Germline V gene sequence: CDR1 SEHNR, CDR2 FQNEAQ (reference sequence). The V gene lost 1 base and the J gene lost 1 base, with 17 bases spanning the gap.

This clone showed up many times. The V gene is TRBV4-3, the J gene TRBJ2-7, with a tentative D call TRBD2 (7 bases). V gave up 0 bases and J gave up 0 bases, with 9 bases separating them. In germline, CDR1 is LGHNA, CDR2 YSLEER. The CDR3 covers 15 residues. The CDR3 DNA sequence: TGCGCCAGCAGCCAAGATCGGGGGGCCTCCTACGAGCAGTACTTC. This translates into CASSQDRGASYEQYF.

This sequence joins TRBV29-1 and TRBJ1-2, with D possibly TRBD1 on 6 matching bases. Germline V gives CDR1 SQVTM, CDR2 ANQGSEA. The CDR3 covers 17 residues. Deletions cut 0 bases from V and 4 bases from J, with 21 bases between. CDR3 loop: CSVEDYPRGALGYGYTF. The CDR3 DNA is TGCAGCGTTGAAGACTACCCTCGGGGGGCGCTCGGCTATGGCTACACCTTC.

This chain links TRBV7-2 with TRBJ2-5; D is possibly TRBD1 (6 bases). The assigned J gene may be wrong: the sequence end matches TRBJ2-7 better. The length of the CDR3 is 15 residues. The V gene's germline CDR1 is SGHTA and CDR2 FQGNSA. In nucleotides, the CDR3 is TGTGCCAGCAGCTTAGCCGGACAGACCTTCTACGAGCAGTACTTC. The encoded protein is CASSLAGQTFYEQYF.

This chain uses TRBV5-1 with TRBJ2-3, with 7 nucleotides matching TRBD2. Germline loops: CDR1 SGHRS, CDR2 YFSETQ. V gave up 4 bases and J gave up 6 bases; unmatched junction bases: 2. CDR3 length: 12 amino acids. In DNA, the CDR3 is TGCGCCAGCAGCGGGGAGGGTGATACGCAGTATTTT. Translated, it gives CASSGEGDTQYF.

This chain joins TRBV18 and TRBJ2-3; tentatively, D is TRBD1 (5 bases). CDR3 length: 13 amino acids. CDR1 and CDR2 (germline): KGHSH, LQKENI. V lost 6 bases, J lost 4 bases, and 11 bases lay in between. CDR3 in amino acids: CASSQGLADTQYF. As DNA, the CDR3 is TGTGCCAGCTCTCAGGGTCTCGCAGATACGCAGTATTTT.

V and J are TRBV5-1 and TRBJ2-1; 12 bases are shared with TRBD1. This CDR3 spans 18 amino acids. V lost 4 bases to trimming and J lost 4 bases; unmatched junction nucleotides: 12. Germline CDR1 SGHRS, CDR2 YFSETQ. The CDR3 DNA reads as TGCGCCAGCAGCAGCGGGACAGGGGGCTTCGTGGGTTACAATGAGCAGTTCTTC. It is translated as CASSSGTGGFVGYNEQFF.

The rearrangement links TRBV5-4 to TRBJ2-7; 12 positions match TRBD1. CDR1 and CDR2 (germline): SGHNT, YYREEE (reference sequence). J lost 2 bases, V lost 4 bases, and 4 bases had no gene match. CDR3 size: 15 residues. The CDR3 spells CASSLGTGGPYEQYF. The CDR3 region has the DNA TGTGCCAGCAGCCTTGGGACAGGGGGCCCCTACGAGCAGTACTTC.